These 4 T cell receptor beta chains originate from one sample sequenced in a study of blood T cell repertoires in COVID-19. This table comes from immunoSEQ multiplex PCR, and its TCRdb copy is limited to in-frame clones, with some not included. The profile shows approximately 280,000 clones, approximately 84% of them singletons. The sample taken for sequencing was peripheral blood. The receptors shown here come from a human donor with COVID-19, enrolled during active disease. The donor label of this sample is uncertain.

The rearrangement links TRBV2 to TRBJ1-4; 9 positions agree with TRBD1. Germline V gene lookup returns CDR1 SNHLY and CDR2 FYNNEI. CDR3 length equals 17 residues. Trimming removed 8 bases from V and 8 bases from J; junction bases left unmatched: 18. The CDR3 nucleotides are TGTGCCAGCTTCCAAGGGGGAATTGGGACAGGGAGCGAAAAACTGTTTTTT. As protein: CASFQGGIGTGSEKLFF. The full variable domain, in which reference TRBV2 and TRBJ1-4 provide the parts outside the CDR3, is EPEVTQTPSHQVTQMGQEVILRCVPISNHLYFYWYRQILGQKVEFLVSFYNNEISEKSEIFDDQFSVERPDGSNFTLKIRSTKLEDSAMYFCASFQGGIGTGSEKLFFGSGTQLSVL.

The genes are TRBV28 and TRBJ2-7; possibly TRBD2 for D (6 bases). The CDR3 totals 12 residues. The germline V and J ends were trimmed by 7 bases and 4 bases, with 11 bases remaining between them. Looked up from germline, CDR1 is MDHEN and CDR2 is SYDVKM. The CDR3 bases are TGTGCCAGCAAGGAGGGCTCTTACGAGCAGTACTTC. This gives the protein CASKEGSYEQYF.

The J gene is TRBJ1-3, the V gene TRBV5-4, with 7 bases identical to TRBD1. This CDR3 comprises 14 residues. Unmatched junction bases numbered 2, after V lost 4 bases and J lost 1 base. Looked up from germline, CDR1 is SGHNT and CDR2 is YYREEE (reference sequence). This CDR3 reads CASSRTGSGNTIYF. CDR3 sequence (DNA): TGTGCCAGCAGCAGGACAGGTTCTGGAAACACCATATATTTT.

This clone occurred a few times. The rearrangement joins TRBV6-4 to TRBJ1-5, with 7 bases matching TRBD1. This CDR3 region has 18 residues. V was clipped by 6 bases and J by 2 bases; unmatched bases: 16. CDR1 is MRHNA and CDR2 is SNTAGT in the germline V gene. Here the CDR3 reads CASSTGAGGKCGNQPQHF. The CDR3 region has the DNA TGTGCCAGCAGCACCGGGGCAGGGGGAAAATGCGGCAATCAGCCCCAGCATTTT.